Listed here are 2 T cell receptor beta chains from one sample, sequenced in a study of neurological immune-mediated disorders. Time point of the sample: technical triplicate 3. A single record per CDR3 protein comes from TCRdb applying MiXCR to the 5' RACE reads. Here the sample spans about 42,000 distinct CDR3 sequences, around a fifth being singletons. Sequencing was performed on PBMCs. The receptors here all came from a man in his fifties or sixties with HTLV-1-associated myelopathy (HAM/TSP).

This clonotype was seen repeatedly, ten times or more. V usage is TRBV5-5 and J usage is TRBJ1-1; D call uncertain. The germline gives CDR1 SGHKS, CDR2 YYEKEE (reference sequence). There are 14 residues in the CDR3. Trimming took off 4 bases at V and 5 bases at J, with 15 bases between the two ends. CDR3 sequence: CASSGATRWTEAFF. The CDR3 DNA sequence: TGTGCCAGCAGCGGAGCTACGAGATGGACTGAAGCTTTCTTT.

J is TRBJ2-3 and V is TRBV29-1, with 9 bases fitting TRBD2. Trimming cost V 7 bases and J 4 bases; bases outside gene matches: 6. Germline CDR1 is SQVTM and CDR2 is ANQGSEA. The CDR3 runs to 13 residues. The CDR3 here is CSESSGVADTQYF. In DNA, the CDR3 is TGCAGCGAATCTAGCGGGGTTGCAGATACGCAGTATTTT.